This TCR beta chain was sequenced in a study of cytomegalovirus exposure and HLA in healthy donors (TCRdb year 2017). General notes on the study: An earlier analysis of several hundred of the donors reported 276 Gb of sequence data and around 110 million unique TCR beta sequences from some 180 million T cells. Genome-wide SNP genotypes for about 55% of the roughly 670 donors were used in a later genetic analysis, which treated that subset as a discovery cohort. About 5 DR-DQ haplotypes were handled as single units for association and clustering, since linkage in the cohort was strong. All discovery cohort repertoires had been generated on a single sequencing platform. Rather than drawing on any new phenotypic data, the later analysis identified candidate immune exposures from TCR beta sequences and the way those sequences occurred across donors. In an earlier analysis of more than 550 of the donors, high-throughput TCR beta sequencing was used to judge whether each TCR beta V gene segment behaved as functional or pseudogenic. An early release covering 550 to 650 HLA-typed donors comprised roughly 300 gigabases of sequencing data and 65 million to 100 million unique TCR sequences. Among about 370 genotyped donors of the cohort, an average of around 250,000 unique TCR beta nucleotide sequences was sequenced per donor, of which about 19% were non-productive. Alongside the repertoire data, information on donor age, sex, ethnicity and CMV serostatus was compiled. A separate validation cohort of over 95 different subjects was used in addition to the 666-subject first cohort. The study combined high-throughput TCR immunosequencing, statistical association of individual TCRs with disease status, and machine learning to predict cytomegalovirus infection status. The genetic ancestry cluster associated with self-reported Caucasian donors included 81% of the 300 to 400 genotyped donors. Class I and class II HLA loci were covered by the typing at four-digit resolution. Using immunosequencing, the study profiled T cell repertoires from about 610 subjects and related those repertoires to cytomegalovirus serostatus. The number of typed donors differed by locus: about 620-640 for A, B, C, DRB1 and DQB1; 500 to 550 for DQA1; 606 for DPA1; and 450 to 480 for DPB1. A later analysis re-examined previously published TCR beta repertoires from more than 550 donors and added high-resolution HLA genotyping to investigate patterns of TCR occurrence. The study aimed to test whether cataloging public T cell receptors could reveal signatures of past pathogen exposure.

In total, just over 650 healthy bone marrow donors made up the cohort. At the time of sampling, all cohort members were nominally healthy, though unrecorded immune exposures were likely present. The donor tested CMV seropositive and was one of the 289 seropositive cohort members. A peripheral blood sample was provided by each donor, and peripheral blood mononuclear cells were used for TCR beta sequencing. The Qiagen DNeasy Blood Extraction Kit was used to extract genomic DNA from the blood cell samples. Receptor amplification or capture employed the immunoSEQ multiplex PCR assay. For the multiplex PCR, a mixture combining 60 forward primers for TCR Vbeta segments and 13 reverse primers for TCR Jbeta segments was used. Amplification of the CDR3 region of rearranged TCR beta genes was performed with a multiplex PCR assay on genomic DNA. Amplified TCR beta libraries were sequenced as 87-base-pair reads on the Illumina HiSeq System. The source study handled its data this way. A later analysis counted about 80 million unique TCR beta chains across the 650 to 700 repertoires, and some 11 million of these chains were shared by at least two donors. To remove PCR and sequencing errors, raw reads were error-corrected and collapsed into unique sequences using a nearest-neighbor algorithm that merged closely related sequences. To assign V, D and J gene segments, CDR3 sequences were aligned to IMGT reference sequences. Each retained sequence needed at least a six-nucleotide match to both a V gene segment and a J gene segment. Rearrangements were classified as productive when the CDR3 lacked stop codons and remained in frame with V and J, and all other rearrangements were classified as non-productive. Following IMGT convention, CDR3 was defined as the stretch from the second conserved V-encoded cysteine to the conserved J-encoded phenylalanine. The earlier analysis of some 600 of the donors excluded sequences that lacked an unambiguous match to a single V gene segment. An earlier analysis of almost 600 of the donors classified V segments as functional when productive rearrangements were above 56.7% and as segregating when the standard deviation between donors was above 5%. To diagnose cytomegalovirus status from the catalog of TCR beta chain sequences, a statistical classification framework was built. In a later analysis, TCR nucleotide sequences were compared against IMGT/GENE-DB human TR gene sequences so that V and J genes could be assigned. The TCRdist pipeline was used in a later analysis to assign CDR3 sequences and most-parsimonious VDJ recombination scenarios. In a later analysis, each TCR beta chain was defined by its CDR3 amino acid sequence together with its V-gene family, and reads lacking a unique V-gene family were excluded. A later analysis removed several hundred highly shared, low-generation-probability nucleotide sequences to deal with suspected cross-contamination and a sequencing artifact. In a later analysis, a clonal expansion index for each public chain was calculated from normalized within-repertoire ranks of inferred template counts. In a later analysis, generation probabilities were computed with a VDJ recombination model fitted to out-of-frame rearrangements, and the resulting probabilities were checked against IGoR. In a later analysis, TCR-TCR, TCR-HLA and TCR-CMV co-occurrence was scored with hypergeometric tests, and a repertoire-size bias correction was applied to TCR pairs. False discovery rates were estimated in a later analysis by permuting HLA or CMV assignments 20 times. In a later analysis, co-occurring TCRs were grouped using DBSCAN, with TCRdist sequence similarity added in when clustering inside HLA-allele-positive subsets. Co-occurrence clustering excluded repertoires with fewer than 30,000 or more than 120,000 public chains, plus five with anomalous nucleotide sharing. The clones in this table, taken by TCRdb from immuneACCESS, are in-frame only. Not every clone is retained; where verified, under half of the shortfall comes from an unresolved V gene, and the cause of the rest is unknown. V and J calls and clone size are given by that table; D and trimming were obtained from the DNA. Across this sample there are under 250,000 clones, with approximately 79% seen only once. 3.5% to 5% of the sample lies in the top ten.

As concerns this clone: Its antigen remains undetermined. No base quality values were provided; no much bigger clone lies one nucleotide off.

On the study overall, not on this receptor specifically: The study gave a list of 150 to 200 TCR beta chains associated with cytomegalovirus. Correlated functional status among segregating V segments might reflect linkage disequilibrium, but an unknown experimental factor could not be ruled out. Most CMV-associated TCR beta chains appeared to be HLA-restricted in a later analysis, and the HLA associations seemed to be driven largely by CMV exposure. The presence/absence analyses assumed that sequencing depth was roughly uniform across donors, and that assumption may not be true. Three of the identified cytomegalovirus-associated TCR beta chains were confirmed in vitro to be specific for cytomegalovirus antigens. The earlier analysis of nearly 600 of the donors excluded fewer than 20 rarely observed V segments, including chromosome 9 orphons, because counts were too low. A cluster of highly shared sequence variants was judged likely to be a technical artifact of the sequencing pipeline. Compared with equally common non-associated chains, HLA-associated TCR beta chains in a later analysis were more clonally expanded and had lower generation probabilities. In a later genetic analysis, fewer N-insertions in productive TCRs were reported among donors in an Asian-associated ancestry cluster than the roughly 710-donor mean. The classifier was reported to diagnose cytomegalovirus status with high specificity and sensitivity in both the original and validation cohorts. Most TCR sequences were seen in very few donors, while some public TCRs were found in many individuals. A further reported finding was that TCR beta sequences accurately predicted the HLA-A and HLA-B alleles for most subjects in the first cohort. Strong co-occurrence of HLA alleles, especially DR and DQ, made assigning TCR associations to individual alleles difficult. According to the authors, the approach could potentially be generalized to other disease states and immunological phenotypes. Several of the top co-occurrence clusters appeared to be linked to parvovirus B19, influenza, CMV and Epstein-Barr virus, according to a later analysis. Because some donors lacked HLA typing at each locus, the association tests relied only on the typed subset. The only immune exposure information available for the cohort was CMV serostatus. According to a later analysis, TCR association rates differed among HLA loci, with DRB1 alleles showing the most associated TCRs and HLA-C alleles showing the fewest. Only TCR beta chains were sequenced in this cohort, and the absence of alpha or paired-chain data limited detectable features. V-gene and J-gene trimming of TCR beta chains was associated with a missense DCLRE1C variant in a later genetic analysis, and the association was replicated in an independent cohort. An earlier analysis of approximately 540 of the donors showed that most TCR beta V segments appeared in productive rearrangements either about 87% or about 30% of the time, which broadly matched IMGT annotations. The 87-base-pair reads could not distinguish some IMGT-functional V segments, including TRBV6-2 and TRBV6-3, so those segments were excluded. At a false discovery rate of 0.05, a later analysis linked about 16,000 TCR beta sequences to specific HLA alleles.

The CDR3 covers 14 residues, taking in both the cysteine and the phenylalanine. Solely the CDR3 DNA is kept, with 42 bases framed from the first base. From V the trimming removes 4 bases and from J it removes 5 bases, while the gene matches leave 9 bases of the junction unaccounted for. The sequencing sample was made of PBMCs. This receptor was obtained from a woman between 25 and 40 years old in good health and CMV-seropositive. Rearrangement joined TRBV5-7 to TRBJ2-7, and TRBD1 aligns with 7 junction nucleotides. TRBV5-7 is an ORF, and what it does is uncertain. The CDR3: CASSSRDRAHEQYF. The DNA sequence reads TGTGCCAGCAGCAGTAGAGACAGGGCCCACGAGCAGTACTTC.